This TCR beta chain was sequenced during a study of cytotoxic CD8 clonotypes in ibrutinib-treated CLL. Study-wide background: Among the samples, the mean was around 260,000 productive templates and approximately 91,000 productive rearrangements. Study-wide results and caveats: Among the clonotypes, public ones were uncommon and contracted or held stable on treatment. Increased clonality at ibrutinib response gave way to a return toward baseline at progression.

The table came from immunoSEQ multiplex PCR; TCRdb's copy has only in-frame clones and leaves some out. The sample lists about 120,000 clones; 55% to 75% were seen once. The CDR3 spans 13 residues. CDR1 SGHRS and CDR2 YFSETQ come from the germline V gene. V was pared by 4 bases and J by 3 bases, with 11 bases between. About this clone: The antigen is unknown.

The sequence was collected from a human donor with chronic lymphocytic leukemia. The input for sequencing was PBMCs, taken after 24 months of ibrutinib treatment. This chain uses TRBV5-1 with TRBJ2-7, with unresolved D. CDR3 DNA: TGCGCCAGCAGCCAAACCCAAGACTACGAGCAGTACTTC. Its protein is CASSQTQDYEQYF.